This TCR beta chain was identified during a study of CD8 T cells in ankylosing spondylitis. Many counts were recorded for this clonotype. What it binds is unknown. The CDR3 extends over 14 amino acids. The junction had 10 bases not matched to a gene; V was cut back by 6 bases and J by 7 bases. Study-level findings and limits: What seemed typical of ankylosing spondylitis blood was a TCR beta motif built from about eight highly homologous variants. The study looked at matched synovial fluid samples from ankylosing spondylitis patients. Disease-linked clones were reported to be significantly enriched there.

One entry per CDR3 protein results from TCRdb running MiXCR on the 5' RACE reads. The table lists more than 400,000 distinct CDR3 sequences, approximately 5.3% of them singletons. The source of this sequence is a male donor with ankylosing spondylitis. The chain links TRBV12-3 or TRBV12-4 to TRBJ1-1; 8 bases line up with TRBD1. The source material was blood, either unsorted or a sorted T cell fraction (not recorded which). CDR3: CASSPRTGYSEAFF. The CDR3, as DNA: TGTGCCAGCAGCCCCCGGACAGGGTACAGTGAAGCTTTCTTT.